A selection of T cell receptor beta chains follows, all from one sample in a study of OX40 agonist ivuxolimab in advanced cancers. The repertoire was sequenced with immunoSEQ multiplex PCR; TCRdb's copy has only in-frame clones and lacks some. The profile shows about 150,000 clones, around 94% of them singletons. Sequences were derived from CD4+ or CD8+ T cells sorted from blood, sampled in a trial of the OX40 agonist ivuxolimab. These receptor sequences come from an adult with an advanced solid tumor such as melanoma, head and neck, liver or kidney cancer. CDR3s include the opening cysteine and the closing phenylalanine or tryptophan. The D gene is left open where the match is weak. The listing skips clone size in some rows; elsewhere it reads once, few, many or a size class.

V gene,clone size,J gene,D gene,CDR3 length,CDR3 protein,CDR3 DNA
TRBV7-2,once,TRBJ2-7,.,15,CASSLDRRSSYERYF,TGTGCCAGCAGCTTAGACCGCAGGAGCTCCTACGAGCGGTACTTC
TRBV12-5,.,TRBJ2-7,.,14,CASDGPGLPYEQYF,TGTGCTAGTGACGGGCCGGGACTGCCGTACGAGCAGTACTTC
TRBV5-1,once,TRBJ1-4,.,14,CASSDGGAGEKLFF,TGCGCCAGCAGCGACGGGGGGGCTGGTGAAAAACTGTTTTTT
TRBV28,.,TRBJ2-3,TRBD1,16,CASSLAGTGVTDTQYF,TGTGCCAGCAGCCTCGCCGGGACAGGGGTAACGGATACGCAGTATTTT
TRBV5-1,.,TRBJ2-4,.,14,CASSLGKAGDIQYF,TGCGCCAGCAGCTTGGGGAAGGCTGGGGACATTCAGTACTTC
TRBV5-1,.,TRBJ1-4,TRBD1,15,CASSLGDRVGEKLFF,TGCGCCAGCAGCTTGGGGGACAGGGTTGGTGAAAAACTGTTTTTT
TRBV7-2,.,TRBJ2-1,.,14,CASSLGRANNEQFF,TGTGCCAGCAGCTTGGGTAGGGCCAACAATGAGCAGTTCTTC
TRBV2,.,TRBJ2-7,.,12,CASSREPSEQYF,TGTGCCAGCAGCAGGGAACCCTCCGAGCAGTACTTC
TRBV7-9,.,TRBJ2-1,TRBD2,17,CASARLGSGSLYNEQFF,TGTGCCAGCGCCAGACTTGGGAGCGGGAGCCTCTACAATGAGCAGTTCTTC
TRBV28,.,TRBJ1-2,.,14,CASSRLLFWYGYTF,TGTGCCAGCAGTCGCCTCCTTTTTTGGTATGGCTACACCTTC
TRBV9,.,TRBJ2-3,.,17,CASSVVGLRKTTDTQYF,TGTGCCAGCAGCGTAGTCGGACTTCGCAAAACCACAGATACGCAGTATTTT
TRBV2,once,TRBJ1-4,TRBD1,14,CASRGDSTIEKLFF,TGTGCCAGCAGGGGGGACAGTACTATTGAAAAACTGTTTTTT
TRBV7-3,.,TRBJ2-3,.,18,CASSLSRNKAPSTDTQYF,TGTGCCAGCAGCTTAAGTAGGAATAAGGCACCGAGCACAGATACGCAGTATTTT
TRBV4-3,.,TRBJ2-7,.,13,CASSQSRGTEQYF,TGCGCCAGCAGCCAATCAAGGGGGACGGAGCAGTACTTC
TRBV2,.,TRBJ2-2,.,13,CASRKDLDGELFF,TGTGCCAGCAGGAAGGACCTGGACGGGGAGCTGTTTTTT
TRBV2,.,TRBJ2-1,TRBD1,15,CASSEDRGGYNEQFF,TGTGCCAGCAGTGAGGACAGGGGCGGCTACAATGAGCAGTTCTTC
TRBV5-1,.,TRBJ1-1,.,15,CASSLTPVEGTEAFF,TGCGCCAGCAGCTTGACCCCAGTCGAGGGCACTGAAGCTTTCTTT
TRBV5-4,.,TRBJ2-5,TRBD2,16,CASSQLAGVSQETQYF,TGTGCCAGCAGCCAACTAGCGGGGGTTAGCCAAGAGACCCAGTACTTC
TRBV9,.,TRBJ1-2,.,13,CASSPDGYYGYTF,TGTGCCAGCAGCCCGGACGGGTACTATGGCTACACCTTC
TRBV21-1,.,TRBJ2-7,.,14,CASTEPQSWGEQYF,TGTGCCAGCACCGAACCCCAGTCGTGGGGCGAGCAGTACTTC
TRBV7-8,.,TRBJ2-5,TRBD1,14,CASSLSTGRETQYF,TGTGCCAGCAGCTTATCGACAGGGAGAGAGACCCAGTACTTC
TRBV7-9,.,TRBJ2-7,TRBD1,17,CASSPESYGTGSYEQYF,TGTGCCAGCAGCCCAGAGAGTTACGGGACAGGGTCCTACGAGCAGTACTTC
TRBV28,once,TRBJ1-4,TRBD1,15,CASSRSGQTTEKLFF,TGTGCCAGCAGCCGTTCGGGACAGACTACCGAAAAACTGTTTTTT
TRBV5-4,.,TRBJ2-2,TRBD2,17,CASRRTSGRGNTGELFF,TGTGCCAGCAGACGGACTAGCGGGAGGGGTAACACCGGGGAGCTGTTTTTT
TRBV23-1,once,TRBJ2-7,TRBD1,20,CASSQDRDREKTISSYEQYF,TGCGCCAGCAGTCAAGATAGGGACAGGGAGAAAACCATCAGCTCCTACGAGCAGTACTTC
TRBV28,.,TRBJ2-7,TRBD1,15,CASSLLTGVPYEQYF,TGTGCCAGCAGTTTATTGACAGGGGTTCCCTACGAGCAGTACTTC
TRBV7-9,.,TRBJ1-5,TRBD1,16,CASSLLGQGGNQPQHF,TGTGCCAGCAGCCTCCTCGGCCAGGGGGGCAATCAGCCCCAGCATTTT
TRBV6-1,.,TRBJ2-7,TRBD1,15,CASSDRDRGTYEQYF,TGTGCCAGCAGTGACCGGGACAGGGGGACCTACGAGCAGTACTTC
TRBV6-1,.,TRBJ1-5,TRBD1,15,CASSGLDRGHQPQHF,TGTGCCAGCAGTGGTCTTGACAGGGGTCATCAGCCCCAGCATTTT
TRBV9,.,TRBJ2-5,.,13,CASSVPGRETQYF,TGTGCCAGCAGCGTACCCGGGAGAGAGACCCAGTACTTC
TRBV10-1,.,TRBJ2-3,TRBD2,17,CASSESMGLNHTDTQYF,TGCGCCAGCAGTGAGTCAATGGGACTAAACCACACAGATACGCAGTATTTT
TRBV11-2,.,TRBJ2-3,TRBD2,17,CASSRGTSGRGGDTQYF,TGTGCCAGCAGCCGCGGGACTAGCGGAAGAGGGGGAGATACGCAGTATTTT
TRBV11-3,.,TRBJ2-7,.,13,CASSLVNSYEQYF,TGTGCCAGCAGCTTAGTAAATTCCTACGAGCAGTACTTC
TRBV25-1,.,TRBJ2-1,.,13,CASSDSPRDEQFF,TGTGCCAGCAGTGATTCCCCCCGGGATGAGCAGTTCTTC
TRBV7-8,.,TRBJ1-5,.,14,CASSTSNDDQPQHF,TGTGCCAGCAGCACAAGTAACGACGATCAGCCCCAGCATTTT
TRBV29-1,.,TRBJ1-5,TRBD1,13,CSVNTGGGQPQHF,TGCAGCGTGAACACAGGGGGGGGCCAGCCCCAGCATTTT
TRBV28,.,TRBJ2-5,.,15,CASSLSGLSQETQYF,TGTGCCAGCAGTTTATCGGGTCTATCCCAAGAGACCCAGTACTTC
TRBV7-7,.,TRBJ2-5,TRBD1,14,CASSSSPGQVAQYF,TGTGCCAGCAGCTCATCACCGGGACAGGTGGCCCAGTACTTC
TRBV6-5,.,TRBJ2-5,.,13,CACRDSLGETQYF,TGTGCCTGCCGGGACTCGTTGGGAGAGACCCAGTACTTC
TRBV14,.,TRBJ2-4,.,11,CASSQGLIQYF,TGTGCCAGCAGCCAGGGACTTATTCAGTACTTC
TRBV5-1,once,TRBJ2-7,.,12,CASSLEGFEQYF,TGCGCCAGCAGCTTGGAGGGATTCGAGCAGTACTTC
TRBV25-1,.,TRBJ1-2,.,13,CASSEGTNYGYTF,TGTGCCAGCAGTGAGGGGACTAACTATGGCTACACCTTC
TRBV29-1,.,TRBJ1-2,TRBD1,13,CSVSGTGDYGYTF,TGCAGCGTTAGCGGGACAGGTGATTATGGCTACACCTTC
TRBV30,.,TRBJ1-1,.,14,CAWKTSRANTEAFF,TGTGCCTGGAAAACAAGCAGAGCGAACACTGAAGCTTTCTTT
TRBV18,.,TRBJ1-2,TRBD1,14,CASSGSTGGRDYTF,TGTGCCAGCTCAGGGTCGACAGGGGGAAGAGACTACACCTTC